This is a list of T cell receptor beta chains from one sample in a study of regulatory T cells in long-lasting Graves disease. Using its own MiXCR run on the multiplex PCR reads, TCRdb lists one record per CDR3 protein. Of 400,000 to 550,000 distinct CDR3 sequences detected, under 15% appear once; the ten largest clones hold approximately 15%. The data also belong to a second study, concerning T cells in Graves' hyperthyroidism and ophthalmopathy.

The sample here was peripheral blood mononuclear cells (PBMCs), taken at new diagnosis, from a patient treated with antithyroid drugs. Receptors were obtained from a woman aged 25 to 39 with Graves disease. Both conserved end residues are part of each CDR3. The D gene is left open where the match is weak. A clone size is listed for some rows: how often the clone was seen (once, few, many), or a class if it is expanded.

D: -
J: TRBJ2-6
V: TRBV7-3
size: -
CDR3: CASSLRGGGMASSGANVLTF
DNA: TGTGCCAGCAGCTTGAGGGGGGGAGGGATGGCAAGCTCTGGGGCCAACGTCCTGACTTTC

D: TRBD2
J: TRBJ2-5
V: TRBV12-3/TRBV12-4
size: -
CDR3: CASSTSGSIGETQYF
DNA: TGTGCCAGCAGTACTAGCGGGAGCATCGGGGAGACCCAGTACTTC

D: -
J: TRBJ2-1
V: TRBV12-3/TRBV12-4
size: -
CDR3: CASSAGPRGTASEQFF
DNA: TGTGCCAGCAGTGCCGGGCCACGGGGGACCGCAAGTGAGCAGTTCTTC

D: -
J: TRBJ2-7
V: TRBV2
size: many
CDR3: CASSASPGTPYEQYF
DNA: TGTGCCAGCAGTGCGTCACCCGGGACACCCTACGAGCAGTACTTC

D: TRBD1
J: TRBJ2-1
V: TRBV27
size: many
CDR3: CASSFGTGVYNEQFF
DNA: TGTGCCAGCAGCTTCGGGACAGGGGTCTACAATGAGCAGTTCTTC

D: -
J: TRBJ2-1
V: TRBV12-5
size: few
CDR3: CASGERRYNEQFF
DNA: TGTGCTAGTGGCGAGCGGCGATACAATGAGCAGTTCTTC

D: TRBD2
J: TRBJ2-5
V: TRBV7-6
size: -
CDR3: CASSLGLQRGYQETQYF
DNA: TGTGCCAGCAGCTTAGGTCTCCAGCGGGGGTACCAAGAGACCCAGTACTTC

D: -
J: TRBJ2-1
V: TRBV11-2
size: few
CDR3: CASSLALGWSEQFF
DNA: TGTGCCAGCAGCTTAGCTCTAGGGTGGAGTGAGCAGTTCTTC

D: TRBD1
J: TRBJ2-1
V: TRBV24-1
size: few
CDR3: CATSVGTGDEQFF
DNA: TGTGCCACCAGTGTGGGGACAGGGGATGAGCAGTTCTTC

D: TRBD1
J: TRBJ1-5
V: TRBV2
size: many
CDR3: CASSDTGEGNQPQHF
DNA: TGTGCCAGCAGTGATACAGGGGAGGGCAATCAGCCCCAGCATTTT

D: -
J: TRBJ1-2
V: TRBV19
size: -
CDR3: CASSIVADTNYGYTF
DNA: TGTGCCAGTAGTATAGTGGCAGATACTAACTATGGCTACACCTTC

D: -
J: TRBJ1-1
V: TRBV6-1
size: -
CDR3: CASRTRGGGAFF
DNA: TGTGCCAGCAGGACTCGGGGAGGGGGGGCTTTCTTT

D: -
J: TRBJ2-7
V: TRBV12-3/TRBV12-4
size: many
CDR3: CASSLSHYEQYF
DNA: TGTGCCAGCAGTTTAAGCCACTACGAGCAGTACTTC

D: TRBD1
J: TRBJ1-2
V: TRBV6-1
size: many
CDR3: CASRKAGTGSEGYTF
DNA: TGTGCCAGCAGGAAAGCCGGGACAGGGTCGGAAGGCTACACCTTC

D: -
J: TRBJ2-3
V: TRBV20-1
size: few
CDR3: CSARGSMGSTDTQYF
DNA: TGCAGTGCTAGAGGATCGATGGGTAGCACAGATACGCAGTATTTT

D: TRBD2
J: TRBJ2-5
V: TRBV28
size: few
CDR3: CASSTLAGRETQYF
DNA: TGTGCCAGCAGTACACTAGCGGGAAGGGAGACCCAGTACTTC

D: -
J: TRBJ1-5
V: TRBV6-2/TRBV6-3
size: -
CDR3: CASSHYREQSSNQPQHF
DNA: TGTGCCAGCAGCCATTATAGGGAGCAGTCTAGCAATCAGCCCCAGCATTTT

D: TRBD2
J: TRBJ2-5
V: TRBV7-3
size: many
CDR3: CASSHGGGGQETQYF
DNA: TGTGCCAGCAGCCACGGGGGGGGCGGGCAGGAGACCCAGTACTTC

D: TRBD2
J: TRBJ2-1
V: TRBV7-7
size: -
CDR3: CASSSPNHLAGGAGEQFF
DNA: TGTGCCAGCAGCTCTCCCAACCATCTAGCGGGAGGTGCCGGTGAGCAGTTCTTC

D: -
J: TRBJ2-2
V: TRBV5-1
size: many
CDR3: CASSLRGVNTGELFF
DNA: TGCGCCAGCAGCTTGAGAGGAGTGAACACCGGGGAGCTGTTTTTT

D: -
J: TRBJ1-5
V: TRBV12-3/TRBV12-4
size: many
CDR3: CASSMLTLNQPQHF
DNA: TGTGCCAGCAGTATGTTGACTCTAAATCAGCCCCAGCATTTT

D: TRBD2
J: TRBJ2-7
V: TRBV7-9
size: many
CDR3: CASSLAGLAGDEQYF
DNA: TGTGCCAGCAGCTTAGCGGGACTAGCGGGAGACGAGCAGTACTTC

D: TRBD2
J: TRBJ2-3
V: TRBV10-3
size: -
CDR3: CATLAGGTLGTDTQYF
DNA: TGTGCCACCTTAGCGGGGGGGACACTAGGCACAGATACGCAGTATTTT

D: -
J: TRBJ1-1
V: TRBV12-3/TRBV12-4
size: -
CDR3: CASSLYSGYMNTEASF
DNA: TGTGCCAGCAGTTTATACTCCGGTTACATGAACACTGAAGCTTCCTTT

D: -
J: TRBJ2-5
V: TRBV2
size: many
CDR3: CASRADGVGGETQYF
DNA: TGTGCCAGCAGAGCCGACGGCGTGGGGGGAGAGACCCAGTACTTC

D: TRBD2
J: TRBJ2-5
V: TRBV12-3/TRBV12-4
size: few
CDR3: CASSFNFGGGETQYF
DNA: TGTGCCAGCAGTTTTAATTTTGGGGGGGGAGAGACCCAGTACTTC

D: -
J: TRBJ1-5
V: TRBV19
size: -
CDR3: CASTPRGGMSNQPQHF
DNA: TGTGCCAGTACCCCTCGGGGGGGGATGAGCAATCAGCCCCAGCATTTT

D: -
J: TRBJ1-2
V: TRBV5-4
size: -
CDR3: CASSSSPDRSGYTF
DNA: TGTGCCAGCAGCTCTAGCCCGGACAGATCTGGCTACACCTTC

D: -
J: TRBJ1-1
V: TRBV12-3/TRBV12-4
size: -
CDR3: CASELFGGSEAFF
DNA: TGTGCCAGCGAACTCTTCGGAGGGAGTGAAGCTTTCTTT

D: -
J: TRBJ2-3
V: TRBV18
size: many
CDR3: CASSPGRSTDTQYF
DNA: TGTGCCAGCTCACCCGGACGTAGCACAGATACGCAGTATTTT

D: TRBD1
J: TRBJ1-5
V: TRBV2
size: many
CDR3: CASSEEGQINQPQHF
DNA: TGTGCCAGCAGTGAAGAGGGACAGATAAATCAGCCCCAGCATTTT

D: -
J: TRBJ2-2
V: TRBV7-9
size: many
CDR3: CASSPGHTTGELFF
DNA: TGTGCCAGCAGCCCGGGACACACCACCGGGGAGCTGTTTTTT

D: -
J: TRBJ1-4
V: TRBV29-1
size: few
CDR3: CSALGPTNEKLFF
DNA: TGCAGCGCACTGGGCCCCACTAATGAAAAACTGTTTTTT

D: TRBD2
J: TRBJ2-1
V: TRBV20-1
size: -
CDR3: CSARRGLNYNEQFF
DNA: TGCAGTGCCCGTCGGGGACTAAATTACAATGAGCAGTTCTTC

D: TRBD2
J: TRBJ2-7
V: TRBV5-6
size: few
CDR3: CASSRAGGSYYEQYF
DNA: TGTGCCAGCAGCCGAGCGGGAGGGAGCTACTACGAGCAGTACTTC

D: -
J: TRBJ2-7
V: TRBV20-1
size: few
CDR3: CSALQGYYEQYF
DNA: TGCAGTGCCTTACAGGGCTACTACGAGCAGTACTTC

D: TRBD1
J: TRBJ2-1
V: TRBV5-1
size: many
CDR3: CASSAPGQVNNEQFF
DNA: TGCGCCAGCAGCGCCCCGGGACAGGTAAACAATGAGCAGTTCTTC

D: TRBD2
J: TRBJ2-3
V: TRBV19
size: -
CDR3: CASSASGLAEISTDTQYF
DNA: TGTGCCAGCTCTGCCTCGGGACTAGCGGAGATTAGCACAGATACGCAGTATTTT

D: TRBD2
J: TRBJ2-5
V: TRBV4-1
size: -
CDR3: CASSFLTSGSRETQYF
DNA: TGCGCCAGCAGCTTTTTGACTAGCGGGAGTCGGGAGACCCAGTACTTC

D: -
J: TRBJ2-7
V: TRBV12-3/TRBV12-4
size: many
CDR3: CASTLGNYEQYF
DNA: TGTGCCAGCACCCTCGGGAACTACGAGCAGTACTTC